There are many counts of the clone carrying this TCR beta chain. What it binds is unknown. The sample originates from a study of Graves' ophthalmopathy and Graves' hyperthyroidism. Points from the study as a whole: Most expanded thyroid clonotypes above 0.001 frequency also appeared in blood. A model built from 13 signatures distinguished ophthalmopathy from stable hyperthyroidism with approximately 89% sensitivity and about 81% specificity.

The CDR3 is 12 residues long. Between the trimmed V and J ends, which lost 5 bases and 2 bases, there was a span of 5 bases. From RNA, the CDR3 regions of TCR beta chains were amplified and sequenced. RT-PCR in the first round used HTBI primers; a second-round multiplex PCR followed. TCRdb reanalysed the multiplex PCR reads using MiXCR and keeps one entry per CDR3 protein. The sample has roughly 400,000 distinct CDR3 sequences, approximately 17% seen once. Hyperthyroidism is called stable when no ophthalmopathy develops within 18 months of follow-up. Among the hyperthyroidism patients, all were newly diagnosed, aged 18 to 65, with under 2 months' duration.

This TCR was sampled from an adult woman with stable Graves' hyperthyroidism. The source material was peripheral blood. This chain joins TRBV12-3 or TRBV12-4 and TRBJ2-3; D unclear. CDR3 in DNA: TGTGCCAGCAGTCGAACCACAGATACGCAGTATTTT. Its protein product is CASSRTTDTQYF.